This T cell receptor beta chain was observed in a study of blood T cell repertoires in COVID-19. Study-wide context: Donors in the United States, Italy and Spain gave samples during acute or convalescent COVID-19. PBMCs, B-cell-depleted T cells, or T cells were the source of the cDNA or gDNA that made up the material.

Assay used: immunoSEQ multiplex PCR; TCRdb lists only in-frame clones, some missing. The table records about 210,000 clones, around 83% of them present only once. This clone was counted a single time. V gave up 4 bases and J gave up 6 bases, with 22 bases separating them. The CDR3 is 16 residues long. Germline lookup yields CDR1 LNHDA and CDR2 SQIVND (reference sequence). What was sequenced was peripheral blood. The rearrangement links TRBV19 to TRBJ2-7; a weak D match, TRBD2 (5 bases). This sequence was found in an elderly woman with acute or convalescent COVID-19. This chain's CDR3 is CASSTPGLRTSGEQYF. CDR3 coding DNA: TGTGCCAGTAGTACCCCCGGCTTGCGGACTTCGGGCGAGCAGTACTTC. Supplemented by reference TRBV19 and TRBJ2-7, the full variable domain reads DGGITQSPKYLFRKEGQNVTLSCEQNLNHDAMYWYRQDPGQGLRLIYYSQIVNDFQKGDIAEGYSVSREKKESFPLTVTSAQKNPTAFYLCASSTPGLRTSGEQYFGPGTRLTVT.